The T cell receptor beta chain under discussion was sequenced for a study of radiation and T cells in renal cell carcinoma. Time point denoted: blood 4 weeks post-SBRT, at nephrectomy. The treatment was: 15 Gy SBRT to primary tumor, nephrectomy 4 weeks later. Nephrectomy followed 15 Gy stereotactic body radiation by 4 weeks. Serial blood draws occurred at baseline and 2 and 4 weeks post-SBRT. Clear cell pathology was present in this patient's renal cell carcinoma. Measured with immunoSEQ multiplex PCR; TCRdb has only the in-frame clones, and not every one. The sample includes roughly 45,000 clones, 82% of them seen just once. Overall study results and limits: Without pretreatment biopsies, baseline tumor clonotype presence was undetermined.

A note on this clone: Antigen: not known.

The V end was cut by 2 bases, the J end by 0 bases, with 14 bases between. The CDR3 loop spans 17 amino acids. Per the germline V gene, CDR1 is SGHTA and CDR2 is FQGTGA. The chain uses TRBV7-3 and TRBJ2-1; tentative D call: TRBD1 (6 bases). This sequence was found in a woman aged 70-85 years with renal cell carcinoma. The sample here was blood, taken from a patient whose treatment included radiotherapy and nephrectomy. The CDR3 spells CASSLAGASSSYNEQFF. CDR3 coding DNA: TGTGCCAGCAGCTTAGCAGGGGCTTCCAGCTCCTACAATGAGCAGTTCTTC.